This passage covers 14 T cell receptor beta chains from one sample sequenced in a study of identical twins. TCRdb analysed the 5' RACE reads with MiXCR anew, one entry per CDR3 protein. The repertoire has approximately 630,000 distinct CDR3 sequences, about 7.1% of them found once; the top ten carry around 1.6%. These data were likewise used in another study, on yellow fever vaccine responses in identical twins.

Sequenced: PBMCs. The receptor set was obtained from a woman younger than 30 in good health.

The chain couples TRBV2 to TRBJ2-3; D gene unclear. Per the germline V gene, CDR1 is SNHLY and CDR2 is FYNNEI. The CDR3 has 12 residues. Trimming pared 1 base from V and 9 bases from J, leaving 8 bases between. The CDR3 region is CASSEGAETQYF. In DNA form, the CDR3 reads TGTGCCAGCAGTGAAGGGGCCGAGACGCAGTATTTT.

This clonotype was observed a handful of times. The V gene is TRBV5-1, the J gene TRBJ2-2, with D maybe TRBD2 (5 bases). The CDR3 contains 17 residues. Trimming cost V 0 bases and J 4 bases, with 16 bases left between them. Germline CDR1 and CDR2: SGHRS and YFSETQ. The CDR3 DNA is TGCGCCAGCAGCTTGGAAGCCGGGAAGGCGGGCACCGGGGAGCTGTTTTTT. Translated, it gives CASSLEAGKAGTGELFF.

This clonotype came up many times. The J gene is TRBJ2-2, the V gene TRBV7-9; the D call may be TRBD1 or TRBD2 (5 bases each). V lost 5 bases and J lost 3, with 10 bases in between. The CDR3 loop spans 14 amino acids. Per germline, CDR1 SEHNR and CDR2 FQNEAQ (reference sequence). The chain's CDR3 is CASSPGRDTGELFF. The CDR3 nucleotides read TGTGCCAGCAGCCCGGGACGGGACACCGGGGAGCTGTTTTTT. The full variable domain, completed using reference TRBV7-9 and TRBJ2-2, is DTGVSQNPRHKITKRGQNVTFRCDPISEHNRLYWYRQTLGQGPEFLTYFQNEAQLEKSRLLSDRFSAERPKGSFSTLEIQRTEQGDSAMYLCASSPGRDTGELFFGEGSRLTVL.

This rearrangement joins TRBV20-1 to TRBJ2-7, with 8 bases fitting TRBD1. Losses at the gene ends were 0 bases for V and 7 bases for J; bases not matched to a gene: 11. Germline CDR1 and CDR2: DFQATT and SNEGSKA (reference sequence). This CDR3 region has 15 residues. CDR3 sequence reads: CSARDRQGPAGEQYF. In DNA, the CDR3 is TGCAGTGCTAGAGATCGACAGGGGCCCGCGGGGGAGCAGTACTTC.

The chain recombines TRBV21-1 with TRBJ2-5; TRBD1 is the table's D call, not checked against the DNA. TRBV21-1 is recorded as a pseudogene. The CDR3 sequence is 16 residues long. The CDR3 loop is CASSTPAGGRVKTQYF. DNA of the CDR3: TGTGCCAGCAGCACCCCAGCTGGGGGGCGCGTAAAGACCCAGTACTTC.

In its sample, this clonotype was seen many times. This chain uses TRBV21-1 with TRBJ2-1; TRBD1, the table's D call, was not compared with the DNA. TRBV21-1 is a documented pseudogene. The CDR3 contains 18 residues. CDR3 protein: CASSKDSGQDPPNNEQFF. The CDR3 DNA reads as TGTGCCAGCAGCAAAGACTCGGGACAGGACCCACCGAACAATGAGCAGTTCTTC.

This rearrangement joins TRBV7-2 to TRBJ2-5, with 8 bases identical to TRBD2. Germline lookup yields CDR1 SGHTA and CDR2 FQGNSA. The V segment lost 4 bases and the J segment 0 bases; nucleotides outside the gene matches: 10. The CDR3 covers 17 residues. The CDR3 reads CASSSSGQGLYQETQYF. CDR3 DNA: TGTGCCAGCAGCTCTAGCGGGCAGGGGCTGTACCAAGAGACCCAGTACTTC.

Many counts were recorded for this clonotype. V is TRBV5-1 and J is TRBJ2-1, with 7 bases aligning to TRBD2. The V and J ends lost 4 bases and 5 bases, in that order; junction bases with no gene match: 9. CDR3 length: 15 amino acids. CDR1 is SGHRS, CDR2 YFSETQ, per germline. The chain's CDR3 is CASSSEVTSNNEQFF. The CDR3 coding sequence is TGCGCCAGCAGCAGTGAAGTGACTAGCAACAATGAGCAGTTCTTC.

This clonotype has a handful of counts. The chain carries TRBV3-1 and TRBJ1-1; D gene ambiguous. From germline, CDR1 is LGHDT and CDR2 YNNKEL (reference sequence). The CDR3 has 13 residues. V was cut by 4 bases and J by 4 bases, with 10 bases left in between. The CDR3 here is CASSPLRATEAFF. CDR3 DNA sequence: TGTGCCAGCAGCCCCCTCCGGGCCACTGAAGCTTTCTTT.

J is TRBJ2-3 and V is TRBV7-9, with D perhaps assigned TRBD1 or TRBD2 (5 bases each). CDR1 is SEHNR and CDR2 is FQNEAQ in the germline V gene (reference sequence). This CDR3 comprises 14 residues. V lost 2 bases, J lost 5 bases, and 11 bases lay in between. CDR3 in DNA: TGTGCCAGCAGCTTAAATCGGGGCCAAGATACGCAGTATTTT. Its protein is CASSLNRGQDTQYF. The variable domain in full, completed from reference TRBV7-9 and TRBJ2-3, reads DTGVSQNPRHKITKRGQNVTFRCDPISEHNRLYWYRQTLGQGPEFLTYFQNEAQLEKSRLLSDRFSAERPKGSFSTLEIQRTEQGDSAMYLCASSLNRGQDTQYFGPGTRLTVL.

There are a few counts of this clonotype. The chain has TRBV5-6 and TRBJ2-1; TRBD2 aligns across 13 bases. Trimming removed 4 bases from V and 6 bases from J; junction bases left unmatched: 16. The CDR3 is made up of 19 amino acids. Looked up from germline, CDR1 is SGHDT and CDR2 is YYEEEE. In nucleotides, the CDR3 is TGTGCCAGCAGCCGGCCGGGACTAGCGGGAAATATGGGGGCCAATGAGCAGTTCTTC. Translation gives CASSRPGLAGNMGANEQFF. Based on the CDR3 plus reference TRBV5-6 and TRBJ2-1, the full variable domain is DAGVTQSPTHLIKTRGQQVTLRCSPKSGHDTVSWYQQALGQGPQFIFQYYEEEERQRGNFPDRFSGHQFPNYSSELNVNALLLGDSALYLCASSRPGLAGNMGANEQFFGPGTRLTVL.

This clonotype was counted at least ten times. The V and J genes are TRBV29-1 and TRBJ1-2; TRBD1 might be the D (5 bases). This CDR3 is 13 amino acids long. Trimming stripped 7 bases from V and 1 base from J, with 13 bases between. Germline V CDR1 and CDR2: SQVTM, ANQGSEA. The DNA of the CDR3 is TGCAGCGATACGGGACCGCGTAACTATGGCTACACCTTC. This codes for CSDTGPRNYGYTF.

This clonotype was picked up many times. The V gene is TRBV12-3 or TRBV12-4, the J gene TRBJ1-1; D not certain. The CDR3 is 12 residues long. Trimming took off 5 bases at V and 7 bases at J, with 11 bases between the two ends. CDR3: CASSPGPYEAFF. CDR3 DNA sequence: TGTGCCAGCAGTCCCGGGCCATATGAAGCTTTCTTT.

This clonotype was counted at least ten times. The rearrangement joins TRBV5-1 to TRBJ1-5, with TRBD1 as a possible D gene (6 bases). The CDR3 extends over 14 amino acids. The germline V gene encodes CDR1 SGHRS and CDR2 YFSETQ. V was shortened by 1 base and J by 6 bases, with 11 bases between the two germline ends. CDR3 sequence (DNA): TGCGCCAGCAGCTTGCCGGGGGCCGGTCAGCCCCAGCATTTT. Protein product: CASSLPGAGQPQHF.